Listed below are T cell receptor beta chains from one sample, sequenced in a study of blood T cell repertoires in COVID-19. Profiled with immunoSEQ multiplex PCR; TCRdb holds only in-frame clones, not every one. The repertoire holds some 120,000 clones, with 80% to 90% as singletons. Material: peripheral blood. These receptors were obtained from a human donor in a cohort sampled during active COVID-19. CDR3s include the opening cysteine and the closing phenylalanine or tryptophan. D genes are given only for firm matches. Size is stated for part of the rows, as once, few or many counts, or as a class when the clone is expanded.

J: TRBJ1-2; size: .; V: TRBV6-2/TRBV6-3; D: TRBD1; CDR3: CASSYWSQGADGYTF; DNA: TGTGCCAGCAGTTACTGGTCACAGGGGGCGGATGGCTACACCTTC
J: TRBJ2-7; size: few; V: TRBV7-9; D: .; CDR3: CASSLTGYEQYF; DNA: TGTGCCAGCAGCTTAACAGGTTACGAGCAGTACTTC
J: TRBJ2-5; size: .; V: TRBV5-4; D: TRBD1; CDR3: CASSRTGSEETQYF; DNA: TGTGCCAGCAGCCGGACAGGGTCAGAGGAGACCCAGTACTTC
J: TRBJ2-5; size: .; V: TRBV18; D: .; CDR3: CASSPPVSQETQYF; DNA: TGTGCCAGCTCACCACCTGTGTCACAAGAGACCCAGTACTTC
J: TRBJ1-1; size: .; V: TRBV5-4; D: TRBD1; CDR3: CASSPPAGGVTEAFF; DNA: TGTGCCAGCAGCCCGCCAGCAGGGGGCGTAACTGAAGCTTTCTTT
J: TRBJ2-1; size: .; V: TRBV5-4; D: TRBD1; CDR3: CASSRTGGGLDEQFF; DNA: TGTGCCAGCAGCCGGACAGGGGGCGGGTTGGATGAGCAGTTCTTC
J: TRBJ1-1; size: .; V: TRBV27; D: .; CDR3: CASSLEVPTEAFF; DNA: TGTGCCAGCAGTTTAGAGGTCCCCACTGAAGCTTTCTTT
J: TRBJ2-1; size: few; V: TRBV30; D: TRBD2; CDR3: CAWTSGGTYNEQFF; DNA: TGTGCCTGGACTAGCGGGGGCACCTACAATGAGCAGTTCTTC
J: TRBJ1-1; size: .; V: TRBV28; D: TRBD1; CDR3: CASSAPYPGGAFF; DNA: TGTGCCAGCAGTGCACCCTACCCAGGGGGTGCTTTCTTT
J: TRBJ1-1; size: .; V: TRBV27; D: .; CDR3: CASSLWGSPNTEAFF; DNA: TGTGCCAGCAGTTTATGGGGCAGCCCGAACACTGAAGCTTTCTTT
J: TRBJ2-7; size: .; V: TRBV7-9; D: TRBD2; CDR3: CASSPHPSGKDEQYF; DNA: TGTGCCAGCAGCCCCCACCCCAGCGGGAAAGACGAGCAGTACTTC
J: TRBJ2-7; size: .; V: TRBV28; D: .; CDR3: CASSSSGTRHYEQYF; DNA: TGTGCCAGCAGTTCGTCCGGGACTCGGCACTACGAGCAGTACTTC
J: TRBJ2-1; size: .; V: TRBV5-1; D: TRBD2; CDR3: CASSSPSGGAFGEQFF; DNA: TGCGCCAGCAGCTCTCCTAGCGGGGGGGCTTTTGGTGAGCAGTTCTTC
J: TRBJ1-1; size: .; V: TRBV14; D: TRBD1; CDR3: CASSYYRGNTEAFF; DNA: TGTGCCAGCAGCTACTACAGGGGCAACACTGAAGCTTTCTTT
J: TRBJ2-7; size: .; V: TRBV27; D: .; CDR3: CASSLRVGAPVYEQYF; DNA: TGTGCCAGCAGTTTACGGGTTGGGGCTCCGGTCTACGAGCAGTACTTC
J: TRBJ2-7; size: .; V: TRBV12-5; D: .; CDR3: CASGLGADYEQYF; DNA: TGTGCTAGTGGTTTAGGAGCGGATTACGAGCAGTACTTC
J: TRBJ1-5; size: few; V: TRBV9; D: .; CDR3: CASSVDMGEGQPQHF; DNA: TGTGCCAGCAGCGTAGATATGGGGGAGGGTCAGCCCCAGCATTTT
J: TRBJ1-2; size: .; V: TRBV11-2; D: .; CDR3: CASSLQLISGEGYTF; DNA: TGTGCCAGCAGCCTACAGCTTATTTCAGGGGAGGGCTACACCTTC
J: TRBJ1-4; size: .; V: TRBV12-3/TRBV12-4; D: .; CDR3: CASREGRREKLFF; DNA: TGTGCCAGCAGGGAGGGGAGACGCGAAAAACTGTTTTTT
J: TRBJ2-1; size: .; V: TRBV4-3; D: .; CDR3: CASSRRTGIEQFF; DNA: TGCGCCAGCAGCCGCAGGACGGGAATTGAGCAGTTCTTC
J: TRBJ1-2; size: .; V: TRBV19; D: .; CDR3: CASMKRVADGYTF; DNA: TGTGCCAGTATGAAGAGGGTGGCAGATGGCTACACCTTC
J: TRBJ1-2; size: .; V: TRBV4-3; D: TRBD1; CDR3: CASSQDTGGYGYTF; DNA: TGCGCCAGCAGCCAAGATACAGGGGGCTATGGCTACACCTTC
J: TRBJ2-6; size: .; V: TRBV18; D: .; CDR3: CASSPDIQGTGANVLTF; DNA: TGTGCCAGCTCACCAGATATCCAGGGTACTGGGGCCAACGTCCTGACTTTC
J: TRBJ1-1; size: .; V: TRBV3-1/TRBV3-2; D: .; CDR3: CASSPRGPGENTEAFF; DNA: TGTGCCAGCAGCCCCAGGGGTCCCGGGGAGAACACTGAAGCTTTCTTT
J: TRBJ2-5; size: .; V: TRBV21-1; D: .; CDR3: CASSKALKIRETREETQYF; DNA: TGTGCCAGCAGCAAAGCGCTTAAAATACGGGAAACAAGAGAGGAGACCCAGTACTTC
J: TRBJ2-7; size: .; V: TRBV5-6; D: TRBD1; CDR3: CASSHWDRSYEQYF; DNA: TGTGCCAGCAGCCACTGGGACAGGAGCTACGAGCAGTACTTC
J: TRBJ2-3; size: .; V: TRBV7-2; D: TRBD2; CDR3: CASSPVASGKASTDTQYF; DNA: TGTGCCAGCAGCCCTGTGGCTAGCGGGAAAGCTAGCACAGATACGCAGTATTTT
J: TRBJ1-2; size: once; V: TRBV4-2; D: .; CDR3: CASSRQDTGVNYGYTF; DNA: TGTGCCAGCAGCCGCCAGGACACGGGGGTGAACTATGGCTACACCTTC
J: TRBJ2-7; size: .; V: TRBV7-2; D: TRBD2; CDR3: CASSLVGGTTYEQYF; DNA: TGTGCCAGCAGCCTAGTGGGGGGGACTACCTACGAGCAGTACTTC
J: TRBJ1-2; size: .; V: TRBV4-3; D: .; CDR3: CASSQDMGRWNYGYTF; DNA: TGCGCCAGCAGCCAAGATATGGGGCGCTGGAACTATGGCTACACCTTC
J: TRBJ2-6; size: once; V: TRBV27; D: TRBD1; CDR3: CASSPRQGAFSGANVLTF; DNA: TGTGCCAGCAGTCCCAGACAGGGGGCGTTCTCTGGGGCCAACGTCCTGACTTTC
J: TRBJ2-7; size: .; V: TRBV21-1; D: .; CDR3: CASSLLGLLYEQYF; DNA: TGTGCCAGCAGCCTTCTCGGACTTTTATACGAGCAGTACTTC
J: TRBJ1-2; size: .; V: TRBV9; D: .; CDR3: CASSTDENYGYTF; DNA: TGTGCCAGCAGCACAGATGAGAACTATGGCTACACCTTC
J: TRBJ2-4; size: medium-sized; V: TRBV10-3; D: .; CDR3: CAISEEWSLAKNIQYF; DNA: TGTGCCATCAGTGAGGAGTGGTCATTAGCCAAAAACATTCAGTACTTC
J: TRBJ2-3; size: .; V: TRBV4-1; D: .; CDR3: CASSQDNRGPSTDTQYF; DNA: TGCGCCAGCAGCCAAGATAATAGGGGCCCTAGCACAGATACGCAGTATTTT
J: TRBJ1-3; size: .; V: TRBV18; D: .; CDR3: CASSPGDTIYF; DNA: TGTGCCAGCTCACCCGGTGACACCATATATTTT
J: TRBJ2-2; size: .; V: TRBV5-3; D: TRBD2; CDR3: CARSLEVAGESGELFF; DNA: TGTGCCAGAAGCTTGGAGGTAGCGGGAGAGTCGGGGGAGCTGTTTTTT
J: TRBJ1-5; size: .; V: TRBV2; D: TRBD1; CDR3: CASSNTGTGVNQPQHF; DNA: TGTGCCAGCAGTAATACCGGGACAGGGGTAAATCAGCCCCAGCATTTT
J: TRBJ2-1; size: .; V: TRBV4-2; D: TRBD2; CDR3: CASSQNGVSGMSEQFF; DNA: TGTGCCAGCAGCCAGAACGGGGTTAGCGGGATGAGTGAGCAGTTCTTC